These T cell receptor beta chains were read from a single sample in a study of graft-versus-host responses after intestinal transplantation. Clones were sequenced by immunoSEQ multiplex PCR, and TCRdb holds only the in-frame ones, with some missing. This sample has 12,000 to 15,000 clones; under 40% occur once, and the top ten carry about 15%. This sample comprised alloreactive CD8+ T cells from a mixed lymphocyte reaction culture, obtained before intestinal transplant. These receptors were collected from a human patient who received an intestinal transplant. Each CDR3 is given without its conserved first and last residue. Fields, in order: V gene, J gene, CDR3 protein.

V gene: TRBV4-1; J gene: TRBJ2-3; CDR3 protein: ASSQYASSTDTQY
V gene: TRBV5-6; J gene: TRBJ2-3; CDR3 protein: ASSLGPQGLVADTQY
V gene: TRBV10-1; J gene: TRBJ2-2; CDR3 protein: ASSEEQGPNTGELF
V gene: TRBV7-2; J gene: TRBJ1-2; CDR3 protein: ASSYRDRGPYT
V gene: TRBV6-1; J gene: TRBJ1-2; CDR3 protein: ASSYGGGYT
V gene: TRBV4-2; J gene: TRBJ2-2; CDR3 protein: ASRSSGDLTGELF
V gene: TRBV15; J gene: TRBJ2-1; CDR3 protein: ATSVTRLAGSYNEQF
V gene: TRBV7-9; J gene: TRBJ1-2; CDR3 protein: ASSFGGGGVIYGYT
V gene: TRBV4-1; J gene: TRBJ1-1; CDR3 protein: ASSPDNLNTEAF
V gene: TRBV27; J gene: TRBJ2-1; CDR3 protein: ASSLGTSYEQF
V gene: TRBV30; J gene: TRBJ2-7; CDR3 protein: AWAGGYEQY
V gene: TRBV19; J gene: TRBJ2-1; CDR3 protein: ASSIAGLAGNEQF
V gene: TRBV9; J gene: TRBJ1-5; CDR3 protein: ASSPQGSNQPQH
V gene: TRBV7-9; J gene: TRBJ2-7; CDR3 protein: ASSQFEGPYEQY
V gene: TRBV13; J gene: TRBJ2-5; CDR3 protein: ASSFRETQY
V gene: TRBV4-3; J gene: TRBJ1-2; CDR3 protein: ASSPHQGEGDGYT
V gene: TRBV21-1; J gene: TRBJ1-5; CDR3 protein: ASSNCRGKRNQPQH
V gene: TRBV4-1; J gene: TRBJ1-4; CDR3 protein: ASSQDLGTGSNEKLF
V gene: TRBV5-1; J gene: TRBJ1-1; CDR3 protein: ASSSTGQNTEAF
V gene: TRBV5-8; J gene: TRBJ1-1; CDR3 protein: ASSLRGSVAGGWTEAF